The 5 T cell receptor beta chains reported below all come from one sample, sequenced in a study of blood T cell repertoires in COVID-19. Method: immunoSEQ multiplex PCR; TCRdb's copy keeps in-frame clones and lacks some. Seen here are 150,000 to 200,000 clones, 84% observed once, and the top ten hold approximately 12%. Sequencing was carried out using PBMCs or T cells enriched from blood (not recorded which). The receptor set was obtained from a man in his forties or fifties who had recovered from COVID-19.

V usage is TRBV28 and J usage is TRBJ1-1; the D is unclear. Between the trimmed V and J ends, which lost 4 bases and 5 bases, there was a span of 14 bases. CDR1 is MDHEN and CDR2 is SYDVKM in the germline V gene. The CDR3 covers 14 residues. The chain's CDR3 is CASSSPAGRTEAFF. The CDR3 DNA sequence: TGTGCCAGCAGTTCCCCTGCGGGGAGAACTGAAGCTTTCTTT.

This chain links TRBV7-8 with TRBJ2-7; 10 nucleotides match TRBD1. V was pared by 5 bases and J by 4 bases, with 5 bases of the junction left unmatched. This CDR3 has 14 residues. CDR1 and CDR2 from the germline V gene are SGHVS and FQNEAQ. CDR3 bases: TGTGCCAGCAGCGATGGGACAGGGGTATACGAGCAGTACTTC. Protein product: CASSDGTGVYEQYF.

CDR3 loop: CASSQSSGPGNTIYF. The CDR3 coding sequence is TGTGCCAGCAGCCAGAGCTCTGGGCCTGGAAACACCATATATTTT. The gene calls are TRBV3-1 (or the pseudogene TRBV3-2) and TRBJ1-3; D gene ambiguous. Germline V CDR1 and CDR2: LGHDT, YNNKEL (reference sequence). The CDR3 is 15 residues long. Trimming shortened V by 3 bases and J by 2 bases, and 11 bases separated the two germline ends.

The chain is built from TRBV2 and TRBJ2-2; D is perhaps TRBD1 (5 bases). The V end lost 0 bases, the J end lost 1 base, and 6 bases lay between the germline ends. Germline V CDR1 and CDR2: SNHLY, FYNNEI. This CDR3 contains 15 residues. CDR3 sequence reads: CASSEAQGNTGELFF. In DNA, the CDR3 is TGTGCCAGCAGTGAAGCCCAGGGGAACACCGGGGAGCTGTTTTTT.

As DNA, the CDR3 is TGTGCCAGCAGTTACGGGGGGGGGAATTCACCCCTCCACTTT. It encodes CASSYGGGNSPLHF. The chain joins TRBV6-5 to TRBJ1-6; a possible D gene is TRBD1 (5 bases). Deletions cut 2 bases from V and 7 bases from J, with 9 bases between. Germline-derived CDR1 and CDR2 are MNHEY and SVGAGI. The CDR3 has 14 residues.